Each of the 14 T cell receptor beta chains below was sequenced from the same sample in a study of neurological immune-mediated disorders. TCRdb re-called the 5' RACE reads through MiXCR, storing one row per CDR3 protein. Of over 45,000 distinct CDR3 sequences listed, 4% are singletons. The sample taken for sequencing was CD4+ T cells from blood. Receptors were obtained from a woman aged 40 to 49 with multiple sclerosis.

This clonotype showed up many times. The genes are TRBV20-1 and TRBJ2-3; no firm D call. Germline loops: CDR1 DFQATT, CDR2 SNEGSKA (reference sequence). V gave up 3 bases and J gave up 0 bases, with 10 bases separating them. This CDR3 is 14 amino acids long. Here the CDR3 DNA reads TGCAGTGCTAGTACTCTGTCTAGCACAGATACGCAGTATTTT. Its translation: CSASTLSSTDTQYF.

This clonotype came up many times. CDR3 protein: CGARRANYGYTF. The CDR3 DNA is TGCGGCGCAAGGAGGGCTAACTATGGCTACACCTTC. This rearrangement joins TRBV20-1 to TRBJ1-2; D unclear. The CDR3 totals 12 residues. Germline CDR1 DFQATT, CDR2 SNEGSKA (reference sequence).

This clonotype came up many times. The V and J genes are TRBV24-1 and TRBJ2-2; D remains ambiguous. There are 13 residues in the CDR3. Trimming removed 3 bases at V and 4 bases at J, with 5 bases between. The germline CDR1 and CDR2 sequences are KGHDR and SFDVKD. The CDR3 here is CATSDPSTGELFF. CDR3 DNA sequence: TGTGCCACCAGTGATCCCAGCACCGGGGAGCTGTTTTTT.

This clonotype has at least ten counts. This chain links TRBV5-1 with TRBJ2-2; 7 nucleotides line up with TRBD1. The germline V gene has CDR1 SGHRS and CDR2 YFSETQ. The CDR3 totals 16 residues. V shed 3 bases, J shed 1 base, and the junction held 6 bases outside the gene matches. The CDR3 DNA reads as TGCGCCAGCAGCTCGGGACAGTCCTGGAACACCGGGGAGCTGTTTTTT. Translation gives CASSSGQSWNTGELFF.

This clonotype was seen many times. This chain connects TRBV20-1 to TRBJ2-7, with D possibly TRBD2 on 6 matching bases. The germline CDR1 and CDR2 sequences are DFQATT and SNEGSKA (reference sequence). V shed 3 bases and J shed 8 bases, with 20 bases lying between them. The CDR3 covers 14 residues. The CDR3 protein is CSASRPGLLTQQYF. DNA of the CDR3: TGCAGTGCTAGTCGACCGGGACTGCTAACCCAGCAGTACTTC.

This clonotype has ten or more counts. The CDR3 DNA is TGTGCCAGCAGTACTCTCGACGGGAACTATGGCTACACCTTC. Protein sequence: CASSTLDGNYGYTF. V gene TRBV28 combines with J gene TRBJ1-2; D is unclear. CDR3 size: 14 residues. From germline, CDR1 is MDHEN and CDR2 SYDVKM. Trimming pared 5 bases from V and 2 bases from J, leaving 12 bases between.

This clonotype has at least ten counts. V usage is TRBV5-6 and J usage is TRBJ2-1; D gene uncertain. Per the germline V gene, CDR1 is SGHDT and CDR2 is YYEEEE. Trimming removed 4 bases from V and 9 bases from J, with 8 bases in between. The CDR3 loop spans 11 amino acids. CDR3 sequence: CASSLNSEQFF. In nucleotides, the CDR3 is TGTGCCAGCAGCCTTAACAGTGAGCAGTTCTTC.

This clonotype appeared many times. J is TRBJ1-5 and V is TRBV6-4, with D unresolved. V was trimmed by 0 bases and J by 6 bases, leaving 12 bases between them. CDR3 length: 15 amino acids. In germline, CDR1 is MRHNA, CDR2 SNTAGT. Here the CDR3 reads CASSDSIREGQPQHF. CDR3 nucleotide sequence: TGTGCCAGCAGTGACTCGATCAGAGAGGGTCAGCCCCAGCATTTT.

This clonotype appeared many times. J is TRBJ2-7 and V is TRBV27; D remains unclear. This CDR3 has 15 amino acids. The V end lost 5 bases, the J end lost 3 bases, and 17 bases lay between the germline ends. From germline, CDR1 is MNHEY and CDR2 SMNVEV (reference sequence). The CDR3 is CASSTTRSRVYEQYF. The CDR3 coding sequence is TGTGCCAGCAGTACCACCCGTTCCCGGGTCTACGAGCAGTACTTC.

There are many counts of this clonotype. The chain combines TRBV3-1 with TRBJ2-7; TRBD2 might be the D (5 bases). Trimming pared 0 bases from V and 7 bases from J, leaving 19 bases between. CDR1 LGHDT and CDR2 YNNKEL come from the germline V gene (reference sequence). The CDR3 totals 16 residues. The CDR3 nucleotides are TGTGCCAGCAGCCAAGATTATGGGTCGCTAGCCTCGGAGCAGTACTTC. Protein sequence: CASSQDYGSLASEQYF.

This clonotype was detected ten times or more. The chain joins TRBV12-3 or TRBV12-4 to TRBJ2-1; D may correspond to TRBD1 or TRBD2 (5 bases each). There are 13 residues in the CDR3. V gave up 2 bases and J gave up 10 bases, with 12 bases separating them. The CDR3 DNA follows: TGTGCCAGCAGTTTAAACGGCGAGGGGGAGCAGTTCTTC. Protein product: CASSLNGEGEQFF.

This clonotype was recorded at least ten times. The genes are TRBV7-6 and TRBJ1-2; D not resolved. The CDR3 is made up of 14 amino acids. The germline CDR1 and CDR2 sequences are SGHVS and FNYEAQ. V lost 5 bases to trimming and J lost 3 bases, with 13 bases between them. This CDR3 reads CASSRRPADYGYTF. The CDR3 nucleotides read TGTGCCAGCAGCCGGCGGCCCGCTGACTATGGCTACACCTTC. The full variable domain, its missing parts supplied by reference TRBV7-6 and TRBJ1-2, is GAGVSQSPRYKVTKRGQDVALRCDPISGHVSLYWYRQALGQGPEFLTYFNYEAQQDKSGLPNDRFSAERPEGSISTLTIQRTEQRDSAMYRCASSRRPADYGYTFGSGTRLTVV.

Ten or more counts support this clonotype. The chain recombines TRBV19 with TRBJ1-1, with D hard to call. Germline V gene sequence: CDR1 LNHDA, CDR2 SQIVND (reference sequence). The CDR3 extends over 14 amino acids. V gave up 4 bases and J gave up 0 bases, with 9 bases separating them. The DNA of the CDR3 is TGTGCCAGTAGTAACCGGCGTCTGAACACTGAAGCTTTCTTT. This gives the protein CASSNRRLNTEAFF. The full variable domain, completed using reference TRBV19 and TRBJ1-1, is DGGITQSPKYLFRKEGQNVTLSCEQNLNHDAMYWYRQDPGQGLRLIYYSQIVNDFQKGDIAEGYSVSREKKESFPLTVTSAQKNPTAFYLCASSNRRLNTEAFFGQGTRLTVV.

The sample holds many counts of this clonotype. The rearrangement links TRBV29-1 to TRBJ1-1; D uncertain. The CDR3 contains 13 residues. Trimming removed 4 bases from V and 6 bases from J, with 15 bases in between. Germline loops: CDR1 SQVTM, CDR2 ANQGSEA. The CDR3 region has the DNA TGCAGCGTTGGAGGGAGGGCCGCCCCTGAAGCTTTCTTT. It translates to CSVGGRAAPEAFF.